This T cell receptor (beta chain) was identified in a study of shared clonotypes between healthy human individuals. Study-level results: Only blood was sampled, and tissue TCR repertoires likely differ from blood ones.

Each sample came from a Caucasian adult donor living in Nashville, Tennessee. Across several immunoSEQ plates, the genomic DNA of each subset was split evenly. Each unsorted PBMC replicate got 300 ng genomic DNA, some 30,000 genomes. Generated by immunoSEQ multiplex PCR, the TCRdb table keeps only in-frame clones and is missing some. The table records about 500,000 clones, more than 70% of them present only once. The CDR3 sequence is 15 residues long. V gave up 8 bases and J gave up 1 base; unmatched junction bases: 2. Germline CDR1 reads LNHDA; CDR2 reads SQIVND (reference sequence). Notes on this clone: Its antigen remains unidentified.

This sequence joins TRBV19 and TRBJ2-1; 13 bases line up with TRBD2. Input material: PBMCs. The TCR comes from a woman aged 40 to 49 in good health. Some clones in this sample may be carry-over from other donors' samples. The CDR3 DNA reads TGTGCCAGTGGGACTAGCGGGGATTCCTACAATGAGCAGTTCTTC. This translates into CASGTSGDSYNEQFF. The whole variable domain, filled in from reference TRBV19 and TRBJ2-1, reads DGGITQSPKYLFRKEGQNVTLSCEQNLNHDAMYWYRQDPGQGLRLIYYSQIVNDFQKGDIAEGYSVSREKKESFPLTVTSAQKNPTAFYLCASGTSGDSYNEQFFGPGTRLTVL.